Shown below are 18 T cell receptor beta chains from a single sample sequenced in a study of early stage breast cancer tumors. Profiled with immunoSEQ multiplex PCR; TCRdb holds only in-frame clones, not every one. The repertoire has fewer than 15,000 clones, approximately 84% of them found once; the top ten carry 4.9%. Sequencing was carried out using normal breast tissue next to the tumor. The receptors stem from a young adult with breast cancer.

The genes are TRBV19 and TRBJ1-3; possibly TRBD1 for D (5 bases). CDR1 is LNHDA, CDR2 SQIVND, per germline (reference sequence). The V end lost 0 bases, the J end lost 0 bases, and 9 bases lay between the germline ends. The CDR3 totals 16 residues. CDR3 nucleotide sequence: TGTGCCAGTAGTATAGATCGGGGGTTCTCTGGAAACACCATATATTTT. It translates to CASSIDRGFSGNTIYF.

This clone was observed once. The genes are TRBV13 and TRBJ2-1; a weak D match, TRBD2 (6 bases). The CDR3 runs to 16 residues. Trimming pared 0 bases from V and 3 bases from J, leaving 12 bases between. The germline CDR1 and CDR2 sequences are PRHDT and FYEKMQ (reference sequence). The CDR3: CASSLGPASVYNEQFF. CDR3 nucleotides: TGTGCCAGCAGCTTAGGCCCGGCTAGCGTCTACAATGAGCAGTTCTTC.

The chain has TRBV6-1 and TRBJ1-5, with D perhaps matching TRBD1 (6 bases). CDR3 length: 15 amino acids. Germline CDR1 is MNHNS and CDR2 is SASEGT. V was shortened by 4 bases and J by 4 bases, with 14 bases between the two germline ends. The CDR3 protein is CASSATGFLNQPQHF. As DNA, the CDR3 is TGTGCCAGCAGTGCCACAGGGTTTCTGAATCAGCCCCAGCATTTT.

The J gene is TRBJ2-2, the V gene TRBV14; D perhaps matches TRBD1 (7 bases). The CDR3 consists of 17 residues. V gave up 4 bases and J gave up 6 bases, with 21 bases separating them. Germline V gene data show CDR1 as SGHDN and CDR2 as FVKESK. As DNA, the CDR3 is TGTGCCAGCAGCCTAGGAGGGGGCAAAGCGCGACCCGGGGAGCTGTTTTTT. It encodes CASSLGGGKARPGELFF.

A few counts support this clone. The genes are TRBV25-1 and TRBJ1-1; D might be TRBD1 (5 bases). The CDR3 loop spans 13 amino acids. Per germline, CDR1 MGHDK and CDR2 SYGVNS. The V end was cut by 1 base, the J end by 5 bases, with 8 bases between. In DNA form, the CDR3 reads TGTGCCAGCAGTGAATCAGGGTGGACTGAAGCTTTCTTT. Translated: CASSESGWTEAFF.

J is TRBJ2-3 and V is TRBV7-2, with D perhaps matching TRBD1 (6 bases). This CDR3 has 14 residues. The germline V gene encodes CDR1 SGHTA and CDR2 FQGNSA. Trimming took off 5 bases at V and 4 bases at J, with 13 bases between the two ends. This CDR3 reads CASSLVTGSDTQYF. As DNA, the CDR3 is TGTGCCAGCAGCCTAGTGACAGGTTCAGATACGCAGTATTTT.

This chain links TRBV6-5 with TRBJ1-5; no clear D gene. The CDR3 is 14 amino acids. Between the trimmed V and J ends, which lost 5 bases and 2 bases, there was a span of 10 bases. Per germline, CDR1 MNHEY and CDR2 SVGAGI. CDR3 nucleotides: TGTGCCAGCAGTGAGGTTTGGGGCAATCAGCCCCAGCATTTT. It specifies CASSEVWGNQPQHF.

This chain connects TRBV27 to TRBJ2-3; the D gene could be TRBD1 or TRBD2 (5 bases each). Germline V gene data show CDR1 as MNHEY and CDR2 as SMNVEV (reference sequence). The CDR3 is 14 residues long. Trimming removed 5 bases from V and 4 bases from J, with 13 bases in between. The CDR3 loop reads CASSLGTESDTQYF. DNA of the CDR3: TGTGCCAGCAGTCTGGGGACCGAGTCAGATACGCAGTATTTT.

The V call is TRBV7-9, the J call TRBJ2-7; D remains unclear. The CDR3 extends over 12 amino acids. CDR1 and CDR2 from the germline V gene are SEHNR and FQNEAQ (reference sequence). The V end was cut by 6 bases, the J end by 0 bases, with 6 bases between. The chain's CDR3 is CASSLTSYEQYF. The CDR3 DNA reads TGTGCCAGCAGTCTTACCTCCTACGAGCAGTACTTC.

Concerning this clone itself: A junction end diverges from the germline sequence, so it may reflect a read error. This rearrangement joins TRBV7-8 to TRBJ1-5; 9 bases map to TRBD1. This CDR3 has 13 amino acids. Looked up from germline, CDR1 is SGHVS and CDR2 is FQNEAQ. The CDR3 loop is CASSFAPGQGFYF. For the CDR3, the DNA is TGTGCCAGCAGCTTTGCCCCGGGACAGGGCTTTTATTTT.

The chain has TRBV7-8 and TRBJ1-1; weak D call: TRBD1 (6 bases). This CDR3 has 15 residues. CDR1 is SGHVS and CDR2 is FQNEAQ in the germline V gene. The germline V and J ends were trimmed by 0 bases and 5 bases, with 13 bases remaining between them. CDR3 region: CASSLALGGRTEAFF. CDR3 in DNA: TGTGCCAGCAGCTTAGCCCTAGGGGGGAGAACTGAAGCTTTCTTT.

V gene TRBV28 combines with J gene TRBJ1-2; TRBD1 matches 11 bases. This CDR3 contains 13 residues. V shed 6 bases and J 6 bases; nucleotides not matched to a gene: 3. Per germline, CDR1 MDHEN and CDR2 SYDVKM. The CDR3 nucleotides are TGTGCCAGCAGGGGACAGGGGGTTAATGGCTACACCTTC. As protein: CASRGQGVNGYTF.

The V gene is TRBV7-2, the J gene TRBJ1-3; no definite D call. This CDR3 comprises 14 residues. Germline V lookup: CDR1 SGHTA, CDR2 FQGNSA. V gave up 3 bases and J gave up 1 base, with 7 bases separating them. CDR3 sequence: CASSFLGSGNTIYF. The DNA for the CDR3 is TGTGCCAGCAGCTTTCTGGGATCTGGAAACACCATATATTTT. The full variable domain, in which reference TRBV7-2 and TRBJ1-3 provide the parts outside the CDR3, is GAGVSQSPSNKVTEKGKDVELRCDPISGHTALYWYRQSLGQGLEFLIYFQGNSAPDKSGLPSDRFSAERTGGSVSTLTIQRTQQEDSAVYLCASSFLGSGNTIYFGEGSWLTVV.

This chain links TRBV7-2 with TRBJ1-5, with no clear D. V lost 3 bases to trimming and J lost 2 bases, with 8 bases between them. Germline lookup yields CDR1 SGHTA and CDR2 FQGNSA. The CDR3 contains 14 residues. In nucleotides, the CDR3 is TGTGCCAGCAGCTTTCAGAGGGGCAATCAGCCCCAGCATTTT. Translation gives CASSFQRGNQPQHF. The whole variable domain, remainder taken from reference TRBV7-2 and TRBJ1-5, is GAGVSQSPSNKVTEKGKDVELRCDPISGHTALYWYRQSLGQGLEFLIYFQGNSAPDKSGLPSDRFSAERTGGSVSTLTIQRTQQEDSAVYLCASSFQRGNQPQHFGDGTRLSIL.

This clone appeared a few times. CDR3 in DNA: TGTGCCAGCACAAAGAACACTGAAGCTTTCTTT. It yields the protein CASTKNTEAFF. The rearrangement joins TRBV6-5 to TRBJ1-1; D is undetermined. Trimming removed 7 bases at V and 1 base at J, with 4 bases between. The germline V gene encodes CDR1 MNHEY and CDR2 SVGAGI. CDR3 length: 11 residues.

The J gene is TRBJ2-7, the V gene TRBV29-1; D is unresolved. This CDR3 is 12 amino acids long. Germline-derived CDR1 and CDR2 are SQVTM and ANQGSEA. Trimming removed 0 bases at V and 4 bases at J, with 7 bases between. CDR3 nucleotide sequence: TGCAGCGTTGAAGAGCCCAGGTACGAGCAGTACTTC. Residues: CSVEEPRYEQYF.

J is TRBJ1-2 and V is TRBV30; D remains ambiguous. Germline lookup yields CDR1 GTSNPN and CDR2 SVGIG (reference sequence). Trimming pared 3 bases from V and 4 bases from J, leaving 12 bases between. This CDR3 spans 13 amino acids. CDR3 loop: CAWRADSFYGYTF. CDR3 bases: TGTGCCTGGAGGGCAGATTCTTTCTATGGCTACACCTTC.

This clone came up a few times. The V and J genes are TRBV19 and TRBJ1-5; TRBD1 matches 7 bases. CDR1 LNHDA and CDR2 SQIVND come from the germline V gene (reference sequence). This CDR3 spans 13 amino acids. Trimming cost V 3 bases and J 7 bases; bases outside gene matches: 3. CDR3 nucleotides: TGTGCCAGTAGTATGCAGGGGGGACAGCCCCAGCATTTT. This gives the protein CASSMQGGQPQHF.